The 16 T cell receptor beta chains reported below all come from one sample, sequenced in a study of blood T cells in healthy people across ages. Using a J-beta primer mix together with a sample-barcoded 5' primer, a second PCR was run for roughly 6 to 11 cycles. TCRdb re-derived calls from the 5' RACE reads in MiXCR, one entry per CDR3 protein. The sample has around 870,000 distinct CDR3 sequences; 29% are singletons. The sequenced sample consisted of blood. Receptors were obtained from a woman over 75 in good health.

The chain combines TRBV12-3 or TRBV12-4 with TRBJ1-5, with D uncertain. The CDR3 length is 14 residues. V lost 2 bases to trimming and J lost 7 bases, with 12 bases between them. The CDR3 region has the DNA TGTGCCAGCAGTTTAAAGAGGGCGGAACAGCCCCAGCATTTT. The encoded protein is CASSLKRAEQPQHF.

The sample holds many counts of this clonotype. The chain combines TRBV5-1 with TRBJ2-6; D perhaps matches TRBD1 (5 bases). V lost 4 bases to trimming and J lost 0 bases, with 14 bases between them. The CDR3 covers 17 residues. CDR1 is SGHRS, CDR2 YFSETQ, per germline. The CDR3 region is CASSDGHLNSGANVLTF. The DNA of the CDR3 is TGCGCCAGCAGCGACGGACACCTGAACTCTGGGGCCAACGTCCTGACTTTC.

The table lists this clonotype with many counts. The chain carries TRBV6-2 or TRBV6-3 and TRBJ1-1; D is unresolved. The CDR3 extends over 12 amino acids. Trimming stripped 3 bases from V and 10 bases from J, with 12 bases between. The germline V gene has CDR1 MNHEY and CDR2 SVGEGT. Here the CDR3 DNA reads TGTGCCAGCAGTTATGGAGGCGGACGAGCTTTCTTT. This sequence encodes CASSYGGGRAFF.

This chain uses TRBV7-6 with TRBJ2-5; possibly TRBD1 for D (5 bases). Deletions cut 1 base from V and 7 bases from J, with 16 bases between. Germline V gene data show CDR1 as SGHVS and CDR2 as FNYEAQ. The CDR3 runs 15 residues. The CDR3 sequence is CASSLEGVASGTQYF. The DNA of the CDR3 is TGTGCCAGCAGCTTAGAAGGGGTAGCATCGGGGACCCAGTACTTC. Using reference TRBV7-6 and TRBJ2-5 for the parts outside the CDR3, the full variable domain is GAGVSQSPRYKVTKRGQDVALRCDPISGHVSLYWYRQALGQGPEFLTYFNYEAQQDKSGLPNDRFSAERPEGSISTLTIQRTEQRDSAMYRCASSLEGVASGTQYFGPGTRLLVL.

The chain uses TRBV20-1 and TRBJ2-1; 12 positions agree with TRBD2. This CDR3 contains 14 residues. The germline CDR1 and CDR2 sequences are DFQATT and SNEGSKA (reference sequence). J gave up 15 bases and V 5 bases, and 14 bases lay outside the gene matches. The CDR3 region is CSAQTQLAGGPGFF. Here the CDR3 DNA reads TGCAGTGCTCAGACCCAGCTAGCGGGGGGGCCGGGGTTCTTC.

In its sample, this clonotype was seen a few times. The CDR3 region is CASSGGQGQAFF. CDR3 DNA sequence: TGTGCCAGCAGCGGGGGACAGGGGCAAGCTTTCTTT. The chain links TRBV6-4 to TRBJ1-1, with TRBD1 matching over 10 bases. Germline lookup yields CDR1 MRHNA and CDR2 SNTAGT. The CDR3 contains 12 residues. V gave up 6 bases and J gave up 9 bases; unmatched junction bases: 4.

This clonotype has at least ten counts. This may arise from a read error, as a much more abundant clone is one base away. The chain links TRBV15 to TRBJ2-5; 7 nucleotides match TRBD2. This CDR3 region has 15 residues. CDR1 and CDR2 (germline): LNHNV, YYDKDF (reference sequence). V gave up 3 bases and J gave up 11 bases; unmatched junction bases: 15. In nucleotides, the CDR3 is TGTGCCACCAGCAGGGACGGGGGGAGTTTTAATGAGCAGTACTTC. It translates to CATSRDGGSFNEQYF.

Points on this clonotype: Possible read error: a much larger clone is one base away. The rearrangement links TRBV6-5 to TRBJ1-2, with D hard to call. Germline V gives CDR1 MNHEY, CDR2 SVGAGI. The CDR3 has 13 residues. V shed 4 bases and J shed 4 bases, with 10 bases lying between them. CDR3 protein: CASSFAVSYGYTF. In nucleotides, the CDR3 is TGTGCCAGCAGTTTCGCAGTGAGCTATGGCTACACCTTC.

This clonotype was counted only a few times. The chain employs TRBV12-3 or TRBV12-4 and TRBJ1-1; a possible D gene is TRBD1 (6 bases). This CDR3 spans 13 amino acids. Trimming pared 5 bases from V and 4 bases from J, leaving 11 bases between. CDR3 nucleotide sequence: TGTGCCAGCAGTCCGAGCAGGGGCACTGAAGCTTTCTTT. Translating it yields CASSPSRGTEAFF.

Concerning this clonotype: A read error may account for a junction end that differs from germline. The chain employs TRBV5-5 and TRBJ2-3; 13 bases line up with TRBD2. The CDR3 consists of 17 residues. Germline V gene sequence: CDR1 SGHKS, CDR2 YYEKEE (reference sequence). The CDR3 DNA reads TGTGCCAGCGGCTTGGCCCCACTAGCGGGGGGGTCAGATACGCAGTATTTT. Protein sequence: CASGLAPLAGGSDTQYF.

The genes are TRBV2 and TRBJ1-2; D gene uncertain. The CDR3 runs 14 residues. The V end lost 1 base, the J end lost 8 bases, and 14 bases lay between the germline ends. Looked up from germline, CDR1 is SNHLY and CDR2 is FYNNEI. The CDR3 spells CASSEGAQRLGYTF. The CDR3 DNA follows: TGTGCCAGCAGTGAAGGTGCACAGAGGTTGGGCTACACCTTC.

The rearrangement links TRBV7-9 to TRBJ1-5; perhaps TRBD1 as D (5 bases). Per germline, CDR1 SEHNR and CDR2 FQNEAQ (reference sequence). The CDR3 loop spans 14 amino acids. The ends were cut back, 1 base at V and 5 bases at J, with 9 bases in the middle. The CDR3 loop is CASSLGGGHQPQHF. The DNA of the CDR3 is TGTGCCAGCAGCTTAGGGGGCGGACATCAGCCCCAGCATTTT.

As to this clonotype: A much larger clone lies one base from this, so it may be a read error. The chain is built from TRBV25-1 and TRBJ2-5; tentatively, D is TRBD2 (5 bases). CDR1 is MGHDK and CDR2 is SYGVNS in the germline V gene. The CDR3 contains 17 residues. V shed 1 base and J shed 11 bases, with 26 bases lying between them. DNA of the CDR3: TGTGCCAGCAGTGAATTAGGGAGCATTGTAACCTACAATGAGCAGTACTTC. This encodes CASSELGSIVTYNEQYF.

There are many counts of this clonotype. This chain joins TRBV20-1 and TRBJ2-3; TRBD2 matches 12 bases. The V gene end was trimmed by 4 bases and the J gene end by 1 base; junction bases not matched to a gene: 12. The CDR3 consists of 18 residues. Germline-derived CDR1 and CDR2 are DFQATT and SNEGSKA (reference sequence). This CDR3 reads CSAIPRRLAGERTDTQYF. The CDR3, as DNA: TGCAGTGCTATTCCCCGGAGACTAGCGGGGGAACGCACAGATACGCAGTATTTT.

This clonotype was found many times. The J gene is TRBJ1-2, the V gene TRBV20-1; D gene unclear. The length of the CDR3 is 13 residues. Germline loops: CDR1 DFQATT, CDR2 SNEGSKA (reference sequence). The V end was cut by 3 bases, the J end by 2 bases, with 10 bases between. The CDR3 sequence is CSASMSYNYGYTF. CDR3 bases: TGCAGTGCTAGCATGAGTTACAACTATGGCTACACCTTC.

This clonotype was detected only a few times. The chain links TRBV2 to TRBJ1-5; no firm D call. The CDR3 is 15 residues long. Germline V CDR1 and CDR2: SNHLY, FYNNEI. V lost 2 bases, J lost 2 bases, and 10 bases lay in between. The CDR3 here is CASSESGLGNQPQHF. In DNA, the CDR3 is TGTGCCAGCAGTGAATCGGGTTTGGGCAATCAGCCCCAGCATTTT.